This T cell receptor beta chain was sequenced during a study of T-cell reconstitution after alpha-beta-depleted transplantation in children. In this sample, this clonotype turned up many times. Its antigen is not known. Findings and limits, study-wide: Day-60 TCRbeta diversity that was high in some patients was derived from surviving recipient T cells and thymic progenitors. In patients about two months after transplant, alpha-beta T cells reportedly arose from several hundred expanded graft clones. After one year, T-cell counts and TCRbeta diversity mostly came from new T cells.

Unique molecular identifiers were used to barcode this TCRbeta library. Using its own MiXCR run on the PCR reads, TCRdb lists one record per CDR3 protein. This table has approximately 32,000 distinct CDR3 sequences, less than 8.5% appearing once. This TCR was recovered from a child younger than two who had a stem cell transplant for acute myeloid leukemia, so the T cells may come from the graft donor. The specimen was peripheral blood, collected 60 days after TCRalphabeta/CD19-depleted stem cell transplant.

The CDR3 DNA sequence: TGTGCCAGCAGTGAACAGGGGAATTCACCCCTCCACTTT. Protein sequence: CASSEQGNSPLHF. The V and J genes are TRBV25-1 and TRBJ1-6; D perhaps matches TRBD1 (6 bases). Trimming shortened V by 2 bases and J by 7 bases, and 6 bases separated the two germline ends. Germline lookup yields CDR1 MGHDK and CDR2 SYGVNS. CDR3 length equals 13 residues. The full variable domain, with the rest looked up from reference TRBV25-1 and TRBJ1-6, is EADIYQTPRYLVIGTGKKITLECSQTMGHDKMYWYQQDPGMELHLIHYSYGVNSTEKGDLSSESTVSRIRTEHFPLTLESARPSHTSQYLCASSEQGNSPLHFGNGTRLTVT.